This T cell receptor beta chain was identified during a study of T cells after yellow fever vaccination. The V gene end was trimmed by 2 bases and the J gene end by 1 base; junction bases not matched to a gene: 22. CDR3 length: 22 amino acids. In germline, CDR1 is MNHEY, CDR2 SVGEGT. TCRdb reprocessed the 5' RACE reads via MiXCR and lists one record per CDR3 protein. The table includes about 230,000 distinct CDR3 sequences, about 7% detected once. In this sample, this clonotype turned up many times. The sample here was CD4+ T cells sorted from PBMCs, taken on the day of the yellow fever booster vaccination. The origin of this receptor is a man younger than 40 who received the YFV17D yellow fever vaccine. The chain couples TRBV6-2 or TRBV6-3 to TRBJ2-4; 8 bases agree with TRBD2. The CDR3 DNA reads TGTGCCAGCAGTTACACCCTACCCGGAGGACTAGCTCGACTAGGGGCCAAAAACATTCAGTACTTC. Translated, it gives CASSYTLPGGLARLGAKNIQYF.